A single sample gave rise to the 20 T cell receptor beta chains below, sequenced in a study of cytomegalovirus exposure and HLA in healthy donors. PCR employed 60 Vbeta and 13 Jbeta primers. Only in-frame clones appear in the TCRdb table, and some are missing; sequencing was by immunoSEQ multiplex PCR. This table has 90,000 to 150,000 clones, roughly four fifths appearing once. Sequences were obtained from PBMCs. Receptors originate from a man in his forties in good health and CMV-seronegative.

This sequence joins TRBV5-1 and TRBJ2-1; D possibly corresponds to TRBD1 (5 bases). V was pared by 2 bases and J by 8 bases, with 14 bases between. Germline V gives CDR1 SGHRS, CDR2 YFSETQ. CDR3 length: 14 amino acids. The CDR3 DNA reads TGCGCCAGCAGCTTCAGACAGTCGATCGATGAGCAGTTCTTC. Protein product: CASSFRQSIDEQFF.

The V call is TRBV27, the J call TRBJ2-3, with D possibly being TRBD2 (6 bases). The germline CDR1 and CDR2 sequences are MNHEY and SMNVEV (reference sequence). V lost 6 bases to trimming and J lost 3 bases, with 10 bases between them. The CDR3 is 13 residues long. DNA for the CDR3: TGTGCCAGCAGGGTGAGCGGGACAGATACGCAGTATTTT. Residues: CASRVSGTDTQYF.

The rearrangement uses TRBV27 and TRBJ2-1, with a weak D call TRBD1 (5 bases). Per germline, CDR1 MNHEY and CDR2 SMNVEV (reference sequence). V lost 6 bases and J 5 bases, leaving 11 bases between the germline ends. This CDR3 spans 13 amino acids. DNA of the CDR3: TGTGCCAGCAGGGCTTCAGGGCACAATGAGCAGTTCTTC. It is translated as CASRASGHNEQFF.

The J gene is TRBJ2-5, the V gene TRBV6-6; 10 nucleotides line up with TRBD2. With V trimmed by 2 bases and J by 6 bases, 6 bases remained unmatched. CDR1 and CDR2 from the germline V gene are MNHNY and SVGAGI (reference sequence). This CDR3 comprises 15 residues. CDR3 coding DNA: TGTGCCAGCAGTTACCCCTCTAGCGGGAGACAGACCCAGTACTTC. As protein: CASSYPSSGRQTQYF.

The chain links TRBV7-9 to TRBJ2-1, with 12 bases matching TRBD2. CDR1 and CDR2 from the germline V gene are SEHNR and FQNEAQ (reference sequence). This CDR3 spans 13 amino acids. The V gene end was trimmed by 5 bases and the J gene end by 12 bases; junction bases not matched to a gene: 5. Written as DNA, the CDR3 is TGTGCCAGCAGCCCATGGACTAGCGGGGTGCAGTTCTTC. Protein: CASSPWTSGVQFF.

The V gene is TRBV5-4, the J gene TRBJ2-7; 7 bases agree with TRBD1. This CDR3 region has 13 residues. The J segment lost 5 bases and the V segment lost 0 bases, leaving 2 bases of the junction unmatched. Germline V gene data show CDR1 as SGHNT and CDR2 as YYREEE (reference sequence). For the CDR3, the DNA is TGTGCCAGCAGCTTGGCGCAGGGGGACGAGCAGTACTTC. This translates into CASSLAQGDEQYF.

The chain uses TRBV10-3 and TRBJ1-5; 10 nucleotides align to TRBD1. Per the germline V gene, CDR1 is ENHRY and CDR2 is SYGVKD. Trimming at V came to 2 bases and at J to 3 bases, leaving 7 bases not matched to a gene. The CDR3 runs 17 residues. The CDR3 coding sequence is TGTGCCATCAGTGAGCCTGGACAGGGGGACTTCAATCAGCCCCAGCATTTT. Translating gives CAISEPGQGDFNQPQHF.

CDR3 bases: TGCGCCAGCAGCACCGGACAGGACAATGAAAAACTGTTTTTT. This encodes CASSTGQDNEKLFF. The rearrangement links TRBV10-1 to TRBJ1-4, with 7 nucleotides matching TRBD1. CDR1 and CDR2 (germline): WNHNN, SYGVQD (reference sequence). The CDR3 totals 14 residues. V lost 6 bases to trimming and J lost 5 bases; unmatched junction nucleotides: 6.

This clone came up once. The chain employs TRBV5-1 and TRBJ1-1, with no clear D. Trimming removed 3 bases from V and 7 bases from J, with 10 bases in between. This CDR3 has 12 residues. Germline V gives CDR1 SGHRS, CDR2 YFSETQ. CDR3 in DNA: TGCGCCAGCAGCTCCTCGGCGGGTGAAGCTTTCTTT. It translates to CASSSSAGEAFF.

This CDR3 is CASSLGQQGNYGYTF. CDR3 DNA sequence: TGTGCCAGCAGCTTAGGCCAACAGGGAAACTATGGCTACACCTTC. The rearrangement links TRBV11-2 to TRBJ1-2; tentative D call: TRBD1 (6 bases). Germline CDR1 and CDR2: SGHAT and FQNNGV. Between the trimmed V and J ends, which lost 1 base and 2 bases, there was a span of 11 bases. The CDR3 covers 15 residues.

In this sample, this clone turned up once. The gene calls are TRBV2 and TRBJ2-6; maybe TRBD2 (5 bases). CDR1 and CDR2 from the germline V gene are SNHLY and FYNNEI. This CDR3 has 17 residues. The V gene lost 4 bases and the J gene lost 0 bases, with 13 bases spanning the gap. CDR3 region: CASSVWRANSGANVLTF. The CDR3 nucleotides are TGTGCCAGCAGTGTCTGGCGGGCGAACTCTGGGGCCAACGTCCTGACTTTC. Complete variable domain (other parts from reference TRBV2 and TRBJ2-6): EPEVTQTPSHQVTQMGQEVILRCVPISNHLYFYWYRQILGQKVEFLVSFYNNEISEKSEIFDDQFSVERPDGSNFTLKIRSTKLEDSAMYFCASSVWRANSGANVLTFGAGSRLTVL.

The chain couples TRBV7-2 to TRBJ2-2; 9 bases match TRBD1. V lost 5 bases, J lost 7 bases, and 5 bases stayed unmatched. The CDR3 runs 14 residues. CDR1 and CDR2 from the germline V gene are SGHTA and FQGNSA. CDR3 sequence reads: CASSPGQGNGELFF. CDR3 in DNA: TGTGCCAGCAGCCCGGGACAGGGAAACGGGGAGCTGTTTTTT.

This chain uses TRBV28 with TRBJ2-7, with D uncertain. Germline V gene sequence: CDR1 MDHEN, CDR2 SYDVKM. With 6 bases removed from V and 0 bases from J, the gap between germline ends came to 12 bases. The CDR3 extends over 14 amino acids. CDR3 amino acids: CASRPPPSSYEQYF. CDR3 sequence (DNA): TGTGCCAGCAGACCCCCCCCGAGCTCCTACGAGCAGTACTTC. The full variable domain, completed using reference TRBV28 and TRBJ2-7, is DVKVTQSSRYLVKRTGEKVFLECVQDMDHENMFWYRQDPGLGLRLIYFSYDVKMKEKGDIPEGYSVSREKKERFSLILESASTNQTSMYLCASRPPPSSYEQYFGPGTRLTVT.

The DNA of the CDR3 is TGTGCCAGCAGCCCGGGGTTTAACACTGAAGCTTTCTTT. Its translation: CASSPGFNTEAFF. J is TRBJ1-1 and V is TRBV11-3; D is unresolved. The V end was cut by 5 bases, the J end by 2 bases, with 9 bases between. The CDR3 has 13 residues. CDR1 is SGHNT, CDR2 YENEEA, per germline. The variable domain in full, completed from reference TRBV11-3 and TRBJ1-1, reads EAGVVQSPRYKIIEKKQPVAFWCNPISGHNTLYWYLQNLGQGPELLIRYENEEAVDDSQLPKDRFSAERLKGVDSTLKIQPAELGDSAVYLCASSPGFNTEAFFGQGTRLTVV.

The CDR3 DNA is TGTGCCAGCAGCTCCGGGACTAGCGGGAGGGGGGGCAATGAGCAGTTCTTC. Translated, it gives CASSSGTSGRGGNEQFF. J is TRBJ2-1 and V is TRBV7-2, with 16 bases fitting TRBD2. J lost 6 bases, V lost 4 bases, and 6 bases had no gene match. The germline V gene encodes CDR1 SGHTA and CDR2 FQGNSA. The CDR3 spans 17 residues.

The V and J genes are TRBV11-2 and TRBJ1-1; TRBD1 agrees at 7 bases. Germline V CDR1 and CDR2: SGHAT, FQNNGV. The CDR3 extends over 11 amino acids. Trimming at V came to 4 bases and at J to 8 bases, leaving 1 base not matched to a gene. CDR3 DNA sequence: TGTGCCAGCAGCTCGGACAGGGAAGCTTTCTTT. Translation: CASSSDREAFF.

On this clone itself: This same CDR3 is encoded by further DNA sequences in the sample. The chain recombines TRBV5-4 with TRBJ2-2, with D possibly being TRBD1 (5 bases). V lost 4 bases to trimming and J lost 8 bases, with 15 bases between them. The germline V gene has CDR1 SGHNT and CDR2 YYREEE (reference sequence). The CDR3 contains 14 residues. CDR3 region: CASSPGLVTGELFF. CDR3 bases: TGTGCCAGCAGCCCAGGGCTGGTTACTGGGGAGCTGTTTTTT.

The V gene is TRBV5-1, the J gene TRBJ1-1; TRBD1 might be the D (5 bases). The V gene's germline CDR1 is SGHRS and CDR2 YFSETQ. With 4 bases removed from V and 7 bases from J, the gap between germline ends came to 20 bases. CDR3 length equals 15 residues. CDR3 in amino acids: CASSQPGKTGFEAFF. CDR3 nucleotides: TGCGCCAGCAGCCAGCCGGGTAAAACAGGATTTGAAGCTTTCTTT.

V and J are TRBV30 and TRBJ1-1; 7 bases agree with TRBD1. Germline trimming cut 5 bases from V and 0 bases from J; bases unmatched to any gene: 3. The CDR3 consists of 13 residues. Per germline, CDR1 GTSNPN and CDR2 SVGIG (reference sequence). This chain's CDR3 is CAWGQVLNTEAFF. The CDR3, as DNA: TGTGCCTGGGGACAGGTCTTGAACACTGAAGCTTTCTTT.

The chain couples TRBV9 to TRBJ2-2; the match to TRBD1 covers 7 bases. The CDR3 is 18 residues long. Germline loops: CDR1 SGDLS, CDR2 YYNGEE. With 3 bases clipped from V and 3 bases from J, the junction kept 14 bases outside the gene matches. For the CDR3, the DNA is TGTGCCAGCAGCGAGCCGGGACAGACACCAAGCTACACCGGGGAGCTGTTTTTT. Protein product: CASSEPGQTPSYTGELFF.